This T cell receptor (beta chain) was sequenced for a study of blood T cell repertoires in COVID-19. Study as a whole: Acute and convalescent COVID-19 samples came from the United States, Italy and Spain. Sample material is recorded as cDNA or gDNA derived from T cells, B-cell-depleted T cells, or PBMCs.

The germline V gene encodes CDR1 SGHAT and CDR2 FQNNGV. This CDR3 has 14 amino acids. V was clipped by 3 bases and J by 4 bases; unmatched bases: 4. Study processing details: Scientists estimated how many nucleated cells there were by amplifying reference gene primers. TCRdb's table, derived via immunoSEQ multiplex PCR, lists solely in-frame clones and lacks some. V, J and clone size derive from that table, while D and trimming were established from the DNA sequence. The sample consists of more than 100,000 clones, about 89% of them appearing once. The sample comprised peripheral blood. The sequence came from a woman in her sixties or seventies with acute or convalescent COVID-19. This sequence joins TRBV11-2 and TRBJ1-1; 8 bases are a match to TRBD1. This CDR3 reads CASSFQGAGTEAFF. CDR3 coding DNA: TGTGCCAGCAGCTTTCAGGGGGCGGGCACTGAAGCTTTCTTT.